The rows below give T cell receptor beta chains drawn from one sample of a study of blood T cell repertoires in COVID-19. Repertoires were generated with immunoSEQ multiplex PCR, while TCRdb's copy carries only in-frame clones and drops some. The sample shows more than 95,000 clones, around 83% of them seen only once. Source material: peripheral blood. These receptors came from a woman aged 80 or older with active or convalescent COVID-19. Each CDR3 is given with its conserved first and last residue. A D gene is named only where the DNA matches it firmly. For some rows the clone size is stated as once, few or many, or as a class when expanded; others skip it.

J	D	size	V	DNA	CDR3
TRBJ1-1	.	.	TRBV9	TGTGCCAGCAGCGAAATGGAGGGATTTATAGGTGAAGCTTTCTTT	CASSEMEGFIGEAFF
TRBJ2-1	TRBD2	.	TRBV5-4	TGTGCCAGCAGCCAAAGGACTAGCGGGGGGAATGAGCAGTTCTTC	CASSQRTSGGNEQFF
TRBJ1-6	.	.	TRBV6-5	TGTGCCAGCAGCCGGTCCGGGACAAGTGGCCTCCACTTT	CASSRSGTSGLHF
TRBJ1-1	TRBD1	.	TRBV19	TGTGCCTCAAGACAGGGGGCGCGGACTGAAGCTTTCTTT	CASRQGARTEAFF
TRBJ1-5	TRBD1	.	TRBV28	TGTGCCAGCAGCACCGGACAGGGTCATTATCAGCCCCAGCATTTT	CASSTGQGHYQPQHF
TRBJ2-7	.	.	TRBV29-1	TGCAGCGTCCGCACAGTGGATTATCGGAACGAGCAGTACTTC	CSVRTVDYRNEQYF
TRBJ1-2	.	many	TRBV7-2	TGTGCCAGCAGCTTAGATTTCCAGGGTAACTATGGCTACACCTTC	CASSLDFQGNYGYTF
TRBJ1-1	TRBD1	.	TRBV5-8	TGTGCCAGCAGGGACAGGGGTGCTTTCTTT	CASRDRGAFF
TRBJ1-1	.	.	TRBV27	TGTGCCAGCAGGAGAGGACAGCCGAACACTGAAGCTTTCTTT	CASRRGQPNTEAFF
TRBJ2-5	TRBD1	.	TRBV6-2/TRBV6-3	TGTGCCAGCAGCCGGGACAGGGTGATTAGTTTCCAAGAGACCCAGTACTTC	CASSRDRVISFQETQYF
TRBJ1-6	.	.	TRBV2	TGTGCCAGCAGTATAGGGGATCACTCTAATTCACCCCTCCACTTT	CASSIGDHSNSPLHF
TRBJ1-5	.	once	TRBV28	TGTGCCAGCAGGCGACAATCGAAGCCCCAGCATTTT	CASRRQSKPQHF
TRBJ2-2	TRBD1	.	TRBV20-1	TGCAGTGCTAGTTCGCGACAGGGGGCCCCGAACACCGGGGAGCTGTTTTTT	CSASSRQGAPNTGELFF
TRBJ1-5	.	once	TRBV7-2	TGTGCCAGCAGCTCGATCGTAGGCAATCAGCCCCAGCATTTT	CASSSIVGNQPQHF
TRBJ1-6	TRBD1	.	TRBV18	TGTGCCAGCTCACCATTCTCCGGACAGGGGAATTCACCCCTCCACTTT	CASSPFSGQGNSPLHF
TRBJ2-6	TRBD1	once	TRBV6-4	TGTGCCAGCAGTCAGGGACAGAGCTCTGGGGCCAACGTCCTGACTTTC	CASSQGQSSGANVLTF
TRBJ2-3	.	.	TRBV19	TGTGCCAGTTCGGCGGAAGAAGATACGCAGTATTTT	CASSAEEDTQYF
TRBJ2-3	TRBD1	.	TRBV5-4	TGTGCCAGCAGTCCTAGCCGGGACAGTGGGACAGATACGCAGTATTTT	CASSPSRDSGTDTQYF
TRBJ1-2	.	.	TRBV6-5	TGTGCCAGCAGTCCCCCCGGGACATCATATGGCTACACCTTC	CASSPPGTSYGYTF
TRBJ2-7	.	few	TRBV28	TGTGCCAGCGGAGGGGGCAGTGGATACGAGCAGTACTTC	CASGGGSGYEQYF
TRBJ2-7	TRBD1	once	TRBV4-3	TGCGCCAGCAGCCATATATGGCCCCCGGGTGACAGGGGTTACGAGCAGTACTTC	CASSHIWPPGDRGYEQYF
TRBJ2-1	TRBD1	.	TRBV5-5	TGTGCCAGCAGCAGAACCGGGACAGGGCTGTCTTCCTACAATGAGCAGTTCTTC	CASSRTGTGLSSYNEQFF
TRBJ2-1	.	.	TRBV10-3	TGTGCCATCAGTGAAAATTTGAGTTCTGGGGGAGGCAAGGGTCGGGAAATCTTC	CAISENLSSGGGKGREIF
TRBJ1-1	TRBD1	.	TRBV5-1	TGCGCCAGCAGCTTAACCAGGGGGCGCGCCCCTGAAGCTTTCTTT	CASSLTRGRAPEAFF
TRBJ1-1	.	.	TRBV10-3	TGTGCCATCAGGACCCATGGGAGCATGAACACTGAAGCTTTCTTT	CAIRTHGSMNTEAFF
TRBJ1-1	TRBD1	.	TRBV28	TGTGCCAGCCTATTCTCCGGGACAGGGGGCAGGAGGAACACTGAAGCTTTCTTT	CASLFSGTGGRRNTEAFF
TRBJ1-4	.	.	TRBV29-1	TGCAGCGGGGGGTCGGGATCAGCTAATGAAAAACTGTTTTTT	CSGGSGSANEKLFF
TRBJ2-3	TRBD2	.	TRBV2	TGTGCCAGCAGTCAGCGGGGAGCGGGGGGTATCACAGATACGCAGTATTTT	CASSQRGAGGITDTQYF
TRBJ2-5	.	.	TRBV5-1	TGCGCCAGCAGCTTATCTAGGCCTTCCCAAGAGACCCAGTACTTC	CASSLSRPSQETQYF
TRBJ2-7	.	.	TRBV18	TGTGCCAGCTCACCCGACGGAGCCTACGAGCAGTACTTC	CASSPDGAYEQYF
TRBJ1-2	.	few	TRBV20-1	TGCAGTGCCCAAGGGGTTTATGGCTACACCTTC	CSAQGVYGYTF